Below, one T cell receptor (beta chain) is given with its context. The entry originates in a study of blood T cell repertoires in COVID-19. Study information: Nucleic acid was either cDNA or gDNA, and it came from T cells, B-cell-depleted T cells, or PBMCs.

This CDR3 has 13 amino acids. Deletions cut 3 bases from V and 3 bases from J, with 8 bases between. Looked up from germline, CDR1 is SEHNR and CDR2 is FQNEAQ (reference sequence). Those who participated ranged in age from about 18 to 89 years and resided in around 22 US areas. Cohort placement rested on clinical history that participants reported themselves. Two negative PCRs, clearance, or symptom resolution had been documented for recovered Cohort 3 donors. TCRdb's copy holds only in-frame clones and misses some; the assay was immunoSEQ multiplex PCR. The table records 200,000 to 300,000 clones, about 89% of them present only once.

The chain is built from TRBV7-9 and TRBJ1-1; no definite D call. The sequencing input was PBMCs or T cells enriched from blood (not recorded which). The TCR was taken from a woman aged 18-29 years who had recovered from COVID-19. Here the CDR3 reads CASSFQRDTEAFF. CDR3 nucleotides: TGTGCCAGCAGCTTCCAGAGGGACACTGAAGCTTTCTTT.